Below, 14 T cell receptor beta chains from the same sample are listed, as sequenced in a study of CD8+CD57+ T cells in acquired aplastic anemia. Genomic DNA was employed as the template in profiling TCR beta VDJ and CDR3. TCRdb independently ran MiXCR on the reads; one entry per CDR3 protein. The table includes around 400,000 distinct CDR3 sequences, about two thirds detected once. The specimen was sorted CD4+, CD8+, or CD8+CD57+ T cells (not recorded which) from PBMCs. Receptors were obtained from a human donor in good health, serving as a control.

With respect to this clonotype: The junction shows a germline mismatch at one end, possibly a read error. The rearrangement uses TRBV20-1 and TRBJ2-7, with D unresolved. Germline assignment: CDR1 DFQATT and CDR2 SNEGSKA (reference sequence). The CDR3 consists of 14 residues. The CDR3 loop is CSARDAAYSNEQYF. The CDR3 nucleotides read TGCAGTGCCAGAGATGCGGCGTACTCCAACGAGCAGTACTTC.

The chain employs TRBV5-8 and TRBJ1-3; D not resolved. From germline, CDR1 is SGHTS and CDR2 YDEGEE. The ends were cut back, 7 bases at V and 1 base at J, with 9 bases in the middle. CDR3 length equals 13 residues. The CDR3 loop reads CASLIKSGNTIYF. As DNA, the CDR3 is TGTGCCAGCTTGATTAAGTCTGGAAACACCATATATTTT.

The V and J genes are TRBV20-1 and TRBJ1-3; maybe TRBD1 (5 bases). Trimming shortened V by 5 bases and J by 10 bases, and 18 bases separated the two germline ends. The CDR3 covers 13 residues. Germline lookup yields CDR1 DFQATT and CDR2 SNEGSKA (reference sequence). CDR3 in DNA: TGCAGTGCTGGACCGGGACTCACAGATACCATATATTTT. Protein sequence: CSAGPGLTDTIYF.

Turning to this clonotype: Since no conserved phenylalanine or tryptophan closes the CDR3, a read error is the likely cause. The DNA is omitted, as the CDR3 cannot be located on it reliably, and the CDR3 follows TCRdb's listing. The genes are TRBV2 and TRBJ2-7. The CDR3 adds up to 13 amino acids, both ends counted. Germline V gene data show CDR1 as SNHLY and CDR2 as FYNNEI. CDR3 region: CVSSEYIGYTFCL.

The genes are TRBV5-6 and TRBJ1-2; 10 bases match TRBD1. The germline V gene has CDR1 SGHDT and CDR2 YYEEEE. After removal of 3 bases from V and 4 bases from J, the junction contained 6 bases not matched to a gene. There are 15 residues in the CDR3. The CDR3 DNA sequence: TGTGCCAGCAGCTCTGACAGGGGGCGCACCTATGGCTACACCTTC. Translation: CASSSDRGRTYGYTF. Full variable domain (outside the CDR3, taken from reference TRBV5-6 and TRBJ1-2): DAGVTQSPTHLIKTRGQQVTLRCSPKSGHDTVSWYQQALGQGPQFIFQYYEEEERQRGNFPDRFSGHQFPNYSSELNVNALLLGDSALYLCASSSDRGRTYGYTFGSGTRLTVV.

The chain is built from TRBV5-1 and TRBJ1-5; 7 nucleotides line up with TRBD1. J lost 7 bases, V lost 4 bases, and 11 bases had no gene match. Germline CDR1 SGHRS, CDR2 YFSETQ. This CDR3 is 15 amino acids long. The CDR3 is CASSATGTGNQPQHF. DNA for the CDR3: TGCGCCAGCAGCGCGACAGGGACTGGAAACCAGCCCCAGCATTTT.

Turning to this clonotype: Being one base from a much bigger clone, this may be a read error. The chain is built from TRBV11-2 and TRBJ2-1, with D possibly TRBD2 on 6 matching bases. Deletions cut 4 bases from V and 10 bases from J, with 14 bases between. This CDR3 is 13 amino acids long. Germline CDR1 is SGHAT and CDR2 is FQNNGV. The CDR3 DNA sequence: TGTGCCAGCAGCTCAGACCCCGGGAGCGAGCAGTTCTTC. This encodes CASSSDPGSEQFF.

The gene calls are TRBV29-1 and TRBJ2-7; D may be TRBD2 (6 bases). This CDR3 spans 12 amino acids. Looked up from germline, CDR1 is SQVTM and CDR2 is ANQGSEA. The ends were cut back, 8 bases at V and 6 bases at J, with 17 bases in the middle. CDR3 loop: CSSGGSSSEQYF. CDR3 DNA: TGCAGCAGCGGAGGGAGCTCTTCCGAGCAGTACTTC.

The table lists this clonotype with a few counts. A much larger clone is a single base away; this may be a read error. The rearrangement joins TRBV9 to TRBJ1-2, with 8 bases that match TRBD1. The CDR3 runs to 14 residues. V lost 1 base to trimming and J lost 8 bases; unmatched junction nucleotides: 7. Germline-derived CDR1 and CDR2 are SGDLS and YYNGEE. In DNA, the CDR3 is TGTGCCAGCAGCGTAAGGGACAGGCGGGGGGGCTACACCTTC. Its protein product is CASSVRDRRGGYTF.

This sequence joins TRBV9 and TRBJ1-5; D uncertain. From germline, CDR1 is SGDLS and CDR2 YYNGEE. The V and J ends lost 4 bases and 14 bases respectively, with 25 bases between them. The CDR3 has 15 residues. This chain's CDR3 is CASSLERVLNTAEHF. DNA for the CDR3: TGTGCCAGCAGCTTGGAACGGGTGTTGAACACGGCCGAGCATTTT.

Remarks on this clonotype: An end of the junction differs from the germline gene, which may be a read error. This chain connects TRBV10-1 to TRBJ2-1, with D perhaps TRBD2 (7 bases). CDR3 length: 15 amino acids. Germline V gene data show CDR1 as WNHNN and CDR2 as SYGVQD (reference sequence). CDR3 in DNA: TGTGCCAGCAGCTTAGGGGGGGGGCTCTACAATGCGCAGTTCTTT. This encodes CASSLGGGLYNAQFF.

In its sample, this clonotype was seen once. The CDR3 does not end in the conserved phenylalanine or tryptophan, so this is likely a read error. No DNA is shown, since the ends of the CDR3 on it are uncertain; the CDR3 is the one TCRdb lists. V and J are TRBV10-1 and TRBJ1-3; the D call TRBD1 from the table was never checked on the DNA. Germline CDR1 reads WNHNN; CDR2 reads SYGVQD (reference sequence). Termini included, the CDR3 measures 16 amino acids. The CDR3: CAISVPHRDYGNTFYS.

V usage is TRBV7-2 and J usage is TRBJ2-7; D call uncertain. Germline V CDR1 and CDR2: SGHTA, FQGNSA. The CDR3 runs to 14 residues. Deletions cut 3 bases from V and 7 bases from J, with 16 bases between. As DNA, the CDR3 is TGTGCCAGCAGCTTGGCAGAGAAGTACAATGAGCAGTACTTC. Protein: CASSLAEKYNEQYF. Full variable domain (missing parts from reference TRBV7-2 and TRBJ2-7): GAGVSQSPSNKVTEKGKDVELRCDPISGHTALYWYRQSLGQGLEFLIYFQGNSAPDKSGLPSDRFSAERTGGSVSTLTIQRTQQEDSAVYLCASSLAEKYNEQYFGPGTRLTVT.

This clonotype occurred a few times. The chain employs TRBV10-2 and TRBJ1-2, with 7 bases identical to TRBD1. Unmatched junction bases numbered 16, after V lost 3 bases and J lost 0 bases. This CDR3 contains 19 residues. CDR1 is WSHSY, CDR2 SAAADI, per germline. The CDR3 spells CASSEIQDRLAETNYGYTF. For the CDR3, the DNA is TGCGCCAGCAGTGAAATCCAGGACAGGTTAGCCGAAACTAACTATGGCTACACCTTC.